These 21 T cell receptor beta chains were sequenced from one sample in a study of siplizumab effects on memory and regulatory T cells. TCRdb's copy holds only in-frame clones and misses some; the assay was immunoSEQ multiplex PCR. The data contain approximately 120,000 clones, 80% to 95% of them singletons. Source material: non-Treg CD4+ T cells sorted from blood. These receptors all come from a human donor in good health.

The V call is TRBV13, the J call TRBJ2-2, with D uncertain. Germline-derived CDR1 and CDR2 are PRHDT and FYEKMQ (reference sequence). The CDR3 length is 14 residues. Trimming removed 5 bases at V and 2 bases at J, with 9 bases between. CDR3 sequence reads: CASSPIGNTGELFF. The CDR3 DNA reads as TGTGCCAGCAGCCCGATAGGCAACACCGGGGAGCTGTTTTTT. The complete variable domain, with remaining parts taken from reference TRBV13 and TRBJ2-2, reads AAGVIQSPRHLIKEKRETATLKCYPIPRHDTVYWYQQGPGQDPQFLISFYEKMQSDKGSIPDRFSAQQFSDYHSELNMSSLELGDSALYFCASSPIGNTGELFFGEGSRLTVL.

The chain recombines TRBV10-3 with TRBJ2-2; D remains ambiguous. The CDR3 contains 12 residues. Trimming removed 4 bases from V and 7 bases from J, with 7 bases in between. Germline values: CDR1 ENHRY, CDR2 SYGVKD. CDR3: CAISAGNGELFF. The CDR3, as DNA: TGTGCCATCAGTGCTGGCAACGGGGAGCTGTTTTTT.

V usage is TRBV7-9 and J usage is TRBJ2-2; D is possibly TRBD1 (6 bases). The V gene lost 1 base and the J gene lost 4 bases, with 10 bases spanning the gap. Germline V gene lookup returns CDR1 SEHNR and CDR2 FQNEAQ (reference sequence). The CDR3 loop spans 15 amino acids. The CDR3 DNA is TGTGCCAGCAGCTTAGACAGGGCTCTCACCGGGGAGCTGTTTTTT. This translates into CASSLDRALTGELFF.

The V and J genes are TRBV10-2 and TRBJ1-1, with unresolved D. The V end was cut by 0 bases, the J end by 4 bases, with 6 bases between. CDR3 length: 13 amino acids. CDR1 WSHSY and CDR2 SAAADI come from the germline V gene. Here the CDR3 DNA reads TGCGCCAGCAGTGAGTCCTGGGCCACTGAAGCTTTCTTT. As protein: CASSESWATEAFF.

The V and J genes are TRBV2 and TRBJ1-5; no clear D gene. Per the germline V gene, CDR1 is SNHLY and CDR2 is FYNNEI. This CDR3 has 14 residues. V gave up 8 bases and J gave up 7 bases, with 18 bases separating them. The DNA of the CDR3 is TGTGCCAGCCAGACTGGCGGGTTTTCCCAGCCCCAGCATTTT. This sequence encodes CASQTGGFSQPQHF.

This CDR3 is CASSPYGGYNEQFF. The DNA of the CDR3 is TGCGCCAGCAGCCCATACGGGGGTTACAATGAGCAGTTCTTC. This chain uses TRBV5-1 with TRBJ2-1; D may be TRBD2 (6 bases). V was pared by 4 bases and J by 4 bases, with 12 bases between. The germline CDR1 and CDR2 sequences are SGHRS and YFSETQ. The CDR3 consists of 14 residues.

The chain is built from TRBV2 and TRBJ2-5; D gene uncertain. CDR3 length: 11 amino acids. The germline V and J ends were trimmed by 7 bases and 2 bases, with 5 bases remaining between them. Germline V lookup: CDR1 SNHLY, CDR2 FYNNEI. The CDR3 sequence: CASKFQETQYF. The CDR3 DNA sequence: TGTGCCAGCAAGTTTCAAGAGACCCAGTACTTC.

The chain carries TRBV18 and TRBJ2-1; D might be TRBD1 or TRBD2, each matching 5 bases. Trimming took off 3 bases at V and 0 bases at J, with 9 bases between the two ends. The germline V gene has CDR1 KGHSH and CDR2 LQKENI. The CDR3 has 15 amino acids. CDR3 residues: CASSPGGDSYNEQFF. In DNA form, the CDR3 reads TGTGCCAGCTCACCTGGGGGTGACTCCTACAATGAGCAGTTCTTC.

This chain uses TRBV7-2 with TRBJ2-7, with 12 bases aligning to TRBD1. The CDR3 length is 16 residues. The V and J ends lost 3 bases and 4 bases, in that order; junction bases with no gene match: 7. Germline assignment: CDR1 SGHTA and CDR2 FQGNSA. CDR3: CASSFPWGQGAYEQYF. CDR3 DNA sequence: TGTGCCAGCAGCTTCCCATGGGGACAGGGGGCGTACGAGCAGTACTTC.

The chain has TRBV4-1 and TRBJ2-2; 10 nucleotides agree with TRBD1. The junction had 9 bases not matched to a gene; V was cut back by 2 bases and J by 6 bases. The CDR3 loop spans 17 amino acids. Looked up from germline, CDR1 is MGHRA and CDR2 is YSYEKL. CDR3 amino acids: CASSQKNPGQGSGELFF. CDR3 DNA sequence: TGCGCCAGCAGCCAAAAAAACCCGGGACAGGGGTCCGGGGAGCTGTTTTTT.

CDR3 amino acids: CASTDVWTQYF. CDR3 nucleotide sequence: TGTGCCAGCACCGACGTGTGGACCCAGTACTTC. V is TRBV2 and J is TRBJ2-5; D not resolved. With 7 bases removed from V and 7 bases from J, the gap between germline ends came to 10 bases. The CDR3 spans 11 residues. CDR1 is SNHLY, CDR2 FYNNEI, per germline.

The V and J genes are TRBV5-1 and TRBJ1-6; D is uncertain. Germline-derived CDR1 and CDR2 are SGHRS and YFSETQ. The CDR3 contains 15 residues. Trimming removed 0 bases at V and 5 bases at J, with 9 bases between. The chain's CDR3 is CASSLAPGNNSPLHF. DNA of the CDR3: TGCGCCAGCAGCTTGGCCCCGGGGAATAATTCACCCCTCCACTTT.

The chain uses TRBV5-1 and TRBJ1-4; tentatively, D is TRBD1 (6 bases). From germline, CDR1 is SGHRS and CDR2 YFSETQ. Trimming took off 5 bases at V and 5 bases at J, with 10 bases between the two ends. CDR3 length: 13 amino acids. CDR3 nucleotides: TGCGCCAGCAGGGACAGCGAAAATGAAAAACTGTTTTTT. Protein sequence: CASRDSENEKLFF.

The V gene is TRBV7-6, the J gene TRBJ2-5; D not certain. CDR3 size: 13 residues. Trimming took off 0 bases at V and 1 base at J, with 3 bases between the two ends. Per the germline V gene, CDR1 is SGHVS and CDR2 is FNYEAQ. For the CDR3, the DNA is TGTGCCAGCAGCTTAGCGGCCCAAGAGACCCAGTACTTC. This codes for CASSLAAQETQYF.

V is TRBV7-9 and J is TRBJ2-3; D may be TRBD1 or TRBD2 (5 bases each). This CDR3 is built from 14 residues. Trimming shortened V by 1 base and J by 3 bases, and 8 bases separated the two germline ends. Per the germline V gene, CDR1 is SEHNR and CDR2 is FQNEAQ (reference sequence). CDR3 in amino acids: CASSLGGETDTQYF. CDR3 DNA sequence: TGTGCCAGCAGCTTAGGAGGGGAGACAGATACGCAGTATTTT.

CDR3 in amino acids: CASSFGRHSSTDTQYF. In DNA form, the CDR3 reads TGTGCCAGCAGTTTTGGCAGACACTCTAGCACAGATACGCAGTATTTT. The V and J genes are TRBV28 and TRBJ2-3; D unresolved. V lost 3 bases and J lost 0, with 13 bases in between. Germline V CDR1 and CDR2: MDHEN, SYDVKM. The CDR3 is 16 residues long.

The chain uses TRBV7-9 and TRBJ2-1; 10 bases are shared with TRBD2. Germline CDR1 SEHNR, CDR2 FQNEAQ (reference sequence). The CDR3 is 15 residues long. V lost 1 base to trimming and J lost 6 bases; unmatched junction nucleotides: 3. Written as DNA, the CDR3 is TGTGCCAGCAGCTTAGAACTAGCGGGGAGCAATGAGCAGTTCTTC. Its translation: CASSLELAGSNEQFF. Full variable domain (missing parts from reference TRBV7-9 and TRBJ2-1): DTGVSQNPRHKITKRGQNVTFRCDPISEHNRLYWYRQTLGQGPEFLTYFQNEAQLEKSRLLSDRFSAERPKGSFSTLEIQRTEQGDSAMYLCASSLELAGSNEQFFGPGTRLTVL.

This chain links TRBV28 with TRBJ2-2; 8 nucleotides match TRBD1. The CDR3 has 16 amino acids. CDR1 is MDHEN, CDR2 SYDVKM, per germline. V gave up 5 bases and J gave up 6 bases; unmatched junction bases: 11. The CDR3 coding sequence is TGTGCCAGCAGTCCAATCCCCTCGACAGGGGCCGGGGAGCTGTTTTTT. This sequence encodes CASSPIPSTGAGELFF. The full variable domain, rest sourced from reference TRBV28 and TRBJ2-2, is DVKVTQSSRYLVKRTGEKVFLECVQDMDHENMFWYRQDPGLGLRLIYFSYDVKMKEKGDIPEGYSVSREKKERFSLILESASTNQTSMYLCASSPIPSTGAGELFFGEGSRLTVL.

The gene calls are TRBV10-3 and TRBJ2-5; 9 nucleotides agree with TRBD2. CDR3 size: 14 residues. Losses at the gene ends were 2 bases for V and 4 bases for J; bases not matched to a gene: 2. CDR1 and CDR2 (germline): ENHRY, SYGVKD. CDR3 region: CAISEGGGAETQYF. DNA for the CDR3: TGTGCCATCAGTGAGGGCGGGGGGGCAGAGACCCAGTACTTC.

The chain is built from TRBV29-1 and TRBJ1-2, with 8 positions matching TRBD1. V shed 2 bases and J 7 bases; nucleotides not matched to a gene: 6. Germline V lookup: CDR1 SQVTM, CDR2 ANQGSEA. The length of the CDR3 is 13 residues. The CDR3 DNA reads TGCAGCGTTGAACACCAGGGGGCGCTTGGCTACACCTTC. Translation gives CSVEHQGALGYTF.

The chain links TRBV6-1 to TRBJ1-1, with D perhaps TRBD1 (6 bases). Trimming took 5 bases from V and 11 from J, leaving 21 bases between them. Germline CDR1 and CDR2: MNHNS and SASEGT. The CDR3 has 14 residues. CDR3 DNA: TGTGCCAGCAGTCCCGGGGGCTCCTTTCCCTTCGCTTTCTTT. Encoded protein: CASSPGGSFPFAFF.